One T cell receptor (beta chain) is described in this entry. The data originate from a study of shared clonotypes between healthy human individuals. Positive CCR7 selection of CD45RO-negative cells yielded the naive CD8 cells, and terminally differentiated effector memory CD45RA+ cells were excluded. V lost 7 bases, J lost 6 bases, and 4 bases stayed unmatched. CDR3 length: 12 amino acids. From germline, CDR1 is MNHEY and CDR2 SMNVEV (reference sequence). TCRdb's table, derived via immunoSEQ multiplex PCR, lists solely in-frame clones and lacks some. The sample includes hundreds of thousands of clones, 90% to 97% of them seen just once.

This receptor was taken from a woman aged 25 to 45 in good health. The sample consisted of naive CD8+ T cells sorted from blood. V and J are TRBV27 and TRBJ1-2, with 8 nucleotides matching TRBD1. CDR3 nucleotides: TGTGCCAGCATGTCAGGGGGCAATGGCTACACCTTC. This gives the protein CASMSGGNGYTF.